This T cell receptor beta chain appears in the sequencing data of a study of T cell repertoires in cytomegalovirus infection. As for the study in general: It can be stated that public TCR beta signatures indicated CMV infection as well as a matching HLA type.

Turning to this clonotype: Its target is unknown.

Study-level points and caveats: CMV-specific TCR beta clonotypes restricted by HLA-C dominated the ex vivo response. Of the TCR beta families, the public ones yielded a cumulative frequency that identified carriers of CMV plus the relevant HLA.

One entry per CDR3 protein results from TCRdb running MiXCR on the reads. The table has 150,000 to 200,000 distinct CDR3 sequences, about 18% seen once. The receptor was derived from a human donor in good health (CMV status not recorded). Some clones in this sample may be carry-over from other donors' samples. Sequences were obtained from CD8+ T cells from PBMCs.

The CDR3 DNA sequence: TGTGCCAGCCACAATCAGCCCCAGCATTTT. This encodes CASHNQPQHF. This chain uses TRBV6-6 with TRBJ1-5; D remains ambiguous. Germline CDR1 is MNHNY and CDR2 is SVGAGI (reference sequence). Deletions cut 8 bases from V and 3 bases from J, with 2 bases between. The CDR3 has 10 residues.